A selection of T cell receptor beta chains follows, all from one sample in a study of cytomegalovirus exposure and HLA in healthy donors. Repertoires were generated with immunoSEQ multiplex PCR, while TCRdb's copy carries only in-frame clones and drops some. Counted here are 70,000 to 95,000 clones, around two thirds occurring once; the ten biggest clones make up approximately 5.8%. The sequenced material came from PBMCs. Every receptor here comes from a woman aged 25 to 39 in good health and CMV-seropositive. Both conserved end residues are part of each CDR3. The D gene is left open where the match is weak. Clone sizes are given selectively: once, few, many, or a class where the clone is expanded.

-	TRBV29-1	TRBJ1-2	few	CSVSRGSNYGYTF	TGCAGCGTTTCACGGGGATCTAACTATGGCTACACCTTC
-	TRBV10-1	TRBJ1-1	few	CASSLQGSTEAFF	TGCGCCAGCAGTTTACAGGGAAGCACTGAAGCTTTCTTT
-	TRBV5-1	TRBJ2-3	-	CASSYTTSLVDTQYF	TGCGCCAGCAGCTATACGACTAGTTTGGTAGATACGCAGTATTTT
TRBD1	TRBV2	TRBJ1-2	-	CASKLGTGGPYGYTF	TGTGCCAGCAAACTAGGGACAGGGGGTCCCTATGGCTACACCTTC
TRBD1	TRBV28	TRBJ1-2	-	CASRNDRVGNYGYTF	TGTGCCAGCAGGAACGACAGGGTTGGAAACTATGGCTACACCTTC
-	TRBV25-1	TRBJ1-2	-	CASSRGISYGYTF	TGTGCCAGCAGCAGGGGCATTAGCTATGGCTACACCTTC
TRBD2	TRBV19	TRBJ2-3	-	CASSLERGRSTSTDTQYF	TGTGCCAGTAGCCTCGAGCGGGGGCGCTCGACTAGCACAGATACGCAGTATTTT
TRBD2	TRBV6-5	TRBJ2-1	-	CADHLAGGYNEQFF	TGTGCCGACCATTTAGCGGGGGGCTACAATGAGCAGTTCTTC
-	TRBV18	TRBJ2-1	-	CASSPTTGFDNEQFF	TGTGCCAGCTCACCAACAACAGGGTTCGACAATGAGCAGTTCTTC
-	TRBV7-9	TRBJ2-1	-	CSSSLEARESKQFF	TGTTCCAGCAGCTTAGAAGCTCGCGAGTCTAAGCAGTTCTTC
TRBD1	TRBV28	TRBJ1-2	-	CASGRQGGYGYTF	TGTGCCAGCGGGCGACAGGGTGGCTATGGCTACACCTTC
-	TRBV11-3	TRBJ2-6	-	CASSLAYFGANVLTF	TGTGCCAGCAGCTTAGCTTACTTCGGGGCCAACGTCCTGACTTTC
-	TRBV28	TRBJ1-2	-	CAAEGNYGYTF	TGTGCCGCTGAGGGAAACTATGGCTACACCTTC
-	TRBV4-2	TRBJ2-2	-	CASSPPQGTGELFF	TGTGCCAGCAGCCCCCCACAGGGAACCGGGGAGCTGTTTTTT
TRBD2	TRBV18	TRBJ2-3	few	CASSPAGGLDTQYF	TGTGCCAGCTCACCAGCGGGGGGGCTAGATACGCAGTATTTT
TRBD1	TRBV6-1	TRBJ1-5	-	CASSTTGTNQPQHF	TGTGCCAGTTCCACGACAGGGACCAATCAGCCCCAGCATTTT
TRBD1	TRBV6-5	TRBJ1-6	-	CASSYTGGGDSPPHF	TGTGCCAGCAGTTACACAGGGGGCGGGGATTCACCCCCCCACTTT
-	TRBV15	TRBJ1-1	once	CATSRDIGGGTEAFF	TGTGCCACCAGCAGAGATATCGGGGGAGGCACTGAAGCTTTCTTT
-	TRBV30	TRBJ1-6	-	CAWGGRGRNSPLHF	TGTGCCTGGGGTGGCAGGGGAAGAAATTCACCCCTCCACTTT
TRBD1	TRBV4-1	TRBJ2-7	-	CASSLRPATGFNEQYF	TGCGCCAGCAGCCTTAGGCCAGCGACAGGGTTCAACGAGCAGTACTTC
-	TRBV18	TRBJ1-4	-	CASSPWTVGQTNEKLFF	TGTGCCAGCTCACCATGGACTGTCGGGCAGACTAATGAAAAACTGTTTTTT
TRBD1	TRBV27	TRBJ2-3	-	CASSLGQSTDTQYF	TGTGCCAGCAGTTTGGGACAGTCCACAGATACGCAGTATTTT
-	TRBV5-8	TRBJ2-3	-	CASSYANTDTQYF	TGTGCCAGCAGCTACGCGAACACAGATACGCAGTATTTT
TRBD2	TRBV18	TRBJ2-3	-	CASSPAGGWNTQYF	TGTGCCAGCTCACCAGCGGGGGGGTGGAATACGCAGTATTTT
TRBD1	TRBV9	TRBJ2-5	few	CASSGTGEGEETQYF	TGTGCCAGCAGCGGGACAGGTGAAGGGGAGGAGACCCAGTACTTC
-	TRBV9	TRBJ1-1	-	CASSDGAGREAFF	TGTGCCAGCAGCGATGGGGCAGGGCGGGAAGCTTTCTTT
-	TRBV29-1	TRBJ2-7	-	CSVGALGGYEQYF	TGCAGCGTTGGAGCTTTAGGGGGCTACGAGCAGTACTTC
TRBD1	TRBV28	TRBJ2-5	-	CASSGQVGTQYF	TGTGCCAGCAGCGGACAGGTTGGGACCCAGTACTTC
TRBD2	TRBV15	TRBJ2-3	-	CATSREGAGLAGRPDTQYF	TGTGCCACCAGCAGAGAAGGGGCGGGACTAGCGGGTCGGCCAGATACGCAGTATTTT
-	TRBV7-2	TRBJ2-7	-	CASRSDRYEQYF	TGTGCCAGCAGATCGGACAGATACGAGCAGTACTTC
TRBD1	TRBV29-1	TRBJ1-2	few	CSGSGTGNYGYTF	TGCAGCGGATCCGGGACAGGCAACTATGGCTACACCTTC
-	TRBV6-1	TRBJ1-1	-	CASSEASRGRNTEAFF	TGTGCCAGCAGTGAAGCTTCGCGGGGGAGGAACACTGAAGCTTTCTTT
-	TRBV7-2	TRBJ2-1	-	CASSLAGQCHNEQFF	TGTGCCAGCAGCTTAGCGGGACAATGTCACAATGAGCAGTTCTTC
TRBD1	TRBV7-9	TRBJ2-7	large	CASSPLPGQGSYEQYF	TGTGCCAGCAGCCCCCTACCGGGACAGGGCTCCTACGAGCAGTACTTC
-	TRBV30	TRBJ2-7	-	CAWSMDRYEQYF	TGTGCCTGGAGTATGGACAGATACGAGCAGTACTTC
-	TRBV9	TRBJ1-3	-	CASSVATGQGNTIYF	TGTGCCAGCAGCGTAGCTACAGGGCAAGGAAACACCATATATTTT
-	TRBV18	TRBJ1-6	-	CASSQQGSSYNSPLHF	TGTGCCAGCTCACAGCAGGGGAGCTCCTATAATTCACCCCTCCACTTT
TRBD2	TRBV27	TRBJ2-7	-	CASSLGTSGGSWEQYF	TGTGCCAGCAGTTTAGGAACTAGCGGGGGCTCATGGGAGCAGTACTTC
-	TRBV7-2	TRBJ2-3	-	CASSPPSTDTQYF	TGTGCCAGCAGCCCCCCTAGCACAGATACGCAGTATTTT
-	TRBV6-5	TRBJ2-7	few	CASSYSGLGGGEQYF	TGTGCCAGCAGTTACTCGGGTTTGGGGGGAGGCGAGCAGTACTTC
-	TRBV18	TRBJ1-1	-	CASSRAGGAMNTEAFF	TGTGCCAGCTCACGGGCGGGGGGGGCTATGAACACTGAAGCTTTCTTT
-	TRBV19	TRBJ2-1	-	CAIARSSYNEQFF	TGTGCCATAGCGCGGAGCTCCTACAATGAGCAGTTCTTC
-	TRBV4-2	TRBJ1-4	few	CASRGNEKLFF	TGTGCCAGCCGGGGGAATGAAAAACTGTTTTTT
-	TRBV5-6	TRBJ1-6	once	CASSLRGRWNSPLHF	TGTGCCAGCAGCTTAAGGGGAAGGTGGAATTCACCCCTCCACTTT
-	TRBV19	TRBJ1-3	-	CASNPRGASGNTIYF	TGTGCCAGTAACCCTCGGGGGGCCTCTGGAAACACCATATATTTT
-	TRBV28	TRBJ1-1	-	CASSMGGESTEAFF	TGTGCCAGCAGTATGGGGGGGGAATCAACTGAAGCTTTCTTT
TRBD2	TRBV9	TRBJ2-5	-	CASSAYPSGGQETQYF	TGTGCCAGCAGCGCATACCCTAGCGGGGGGCAAGAGACCCAGTACTTC
-	TRBV18	TRBJ1-6	-	CASSPTGFHSPLHF	TGTGCCAGCTCACCTACAGGGTTTCATTCACCCCTCCACTTT
-	TRBV6-1	TRBJ2-7	-	CASRERAQGSYEQYF	TGTGCCAGCAGGGAACGGGCCCAGGGGTCCTACGAGCAGTACTTC
-	TRBV15	TRBJ2-6	few	CATSIKSSGANVLTF	TGTGCCACCAGCATTAAGAGCTCTGGGGCCAACGTCCTGACTTTC
-	TRBV28	TRBJ2-3	-	CASSFYGPSTDTQYF	TGTGCCAGCAGTTTCTATGGTCCCTCCACAGATACGCAGTATTTT
TRBD2	TRBV28	TRBJ2-4	-	CASSYTSGTLLAKNIQYF	TGTGCCAGCAGTTATACTAGCGGGACGCTACTAGCCAAAAACATTCAGTACTTC